This TCR beta chain was identified during a study of CD8+CD57+ T cells in acquired aplastic anemia. In the study overall: Sorted cells (CD4+ and CD8+) yielded DNA amounts that averaged roughly 3 ug. Overall study findings and caveats: Patients were compared with controls for CD8+ Simpson's diversity, and no significant difference emerged. More than 25 was the count of CD8+ CDR3 sequences that patients shared with controls.

On this clonotype: Its target is unknown.

The germline V and J ends were trimmed by 8 bases and 1 base, with 11 bases remaining between them. This CDR3 comprises 13 residues. Germline V gene lookup returns CDR1 SGHNT and CDR2 YENEEA. TCR beta VDJ and CDR3 were profiled, and genomic DNA was the template. Each CDR3 protein is one row after TCRdb ran MiXCR on the reads. Altogether about 270,000 distinct CDR3 sequences are present, 45% to 65% being singletons, with the ten largest covering roughly 8%. The clonotype originates from a human donor with severe aplastic anemia or a healthy control (not recorded which). The specimen was sorted CD4+, CD8+, or CD8+CD57+ T cells (not recorded which) from PBMCs. V is TRBV11-3 and J is TRBJ1-1; no clear D gene. The CDR3 loop reads CASAHKRNTEAFF. CDR3 DNA sequence: TGTGCCAGCGCCCACAAGAGGAACACTGAAGCTTTCTTT.